This TCR beta chain was documented in a study of Graves' ophthalmopathy and Graves' hyperthyroidism. The study, taken as a whole, reports: The model predicted progression of ophthalmopathy with a sensitivity of around 70%, and its specificity was 72% to 80%. Blood shared most expanded thyroid clonotypes above 0.001 frequency.

Thyroid ultrasound, orbital computed tomography, TRAb, serum thyroxine and clinical symptoms formed the basis of diagnosis. The PBMCs used were ones drawn from 9.5 to 10 ml of fresh peripheral blood. Germline V gene sequence: CDR1 MNHEY, CDR2 SVGAGI. There are 15 residues in the CDR3. Losses at the gene ends were 2 bases for V and 3 bases for J; bases not matched to a gene: 5. About this clonotype itself: Antigen: not known.

RNA transcripts were the template, and TCR beta CDR3 regions were amplified from them. Second-round multiplex PCR followed a first-round RT-PCR using HTBI primers. Via MiXCR, TCRdb re-called the multiplex PCR reads, giving one row per CDR3 protein. The table has roughly 500,000 distinct CDR3 sequences, around 14% seen once. The genes are TRBV6-5 and TRBJ2-7; TRBD1 matches 9 bases. The TCR originated in a woman younger than 45 with Graves' ophthalmopathy. The sequenced sample consisted of blood. In nucleotides, the CDR3 is TGTGCCAGCAGTTACCTGACAGGGGGGAGCTACGAGCAGTACTTC. It translates to CASSYLTGGSYEQYF.